This TCR beta chain was sequenced for a study of T cell responses to AZD1222 COVID-19 vaccine. Overall study findings and caveats: Across spike, vaccine-associated CD4 TCRs were found, dominant at 160-218 and 743-854. The repertoires were collected only after the peak T cell response. White British people made up most donors, females outnumbered males, and clonal diversity was possibly underestimated.

TCRdb's copy holds only in-frame clones and misses some; the assay was immunoSEQ multiplex PCR. The sample lists around 100,000 clones; around 87% were seen once. Second-dose intervals near 4 or 12 weeks were combined. The CDR3 sequence is 14 residues long. Germline V lookup: CDR1 MDHEN, CDR2 SYDVKM. Trimming cost V 5 bases and J 3 bases, with 13 bases left between them. Concerning this clone: Antigen: not known.

The sample here was peripheral blood, taken 28 days after the second AZD1222 dose. The chain couples TRBV28 to TRBJ1-2; possibly TRBD1 for D (5 bases). The receptor comes from an adult who received the AZD1222 COVID-19 vaccine. The CDR3 region is CASSNPGGDYGYTF. The CDR3 region has the DNA TGTGCCAGCAGTAACCCGGGGGGGGACTATGGCTACACCTTC.